The text below deals with one T cell receptor beta chain. The authors sequenced TCR beta from blood CD8+ and CD4+ T cells. Healthy donors were controls matched for age and sex. TEMRA cells were FACS-enriched, while CD8+ and CD4+ T cells were negatively isolated. The data were taken from a study of CD8 T cells in Susac syndrome. Random-hexamer reverse transcription was applied to about 0.45 to 1 ug RNA. By means of immunoSEQ multiplex PCR, TCR beta CDR3 spanning 54 Vbeta and 13 Jbeta underwent amplification. TCRdb reprocessed the immunoSEQ multiplex PCR reads with MiXCR, giving one entry per CDR3 protein. The table lists some 120,000 distinct CDR3 sequences, about 90% of them singletons. Germline loops: CDR1 SGHRS, CDR2 YFSETQ. CDR3 length: 15 residues. The V gene end was trimmed by 3 bases and the J gene end by 3 bases; junction bases not matched to a gene: 5.

The receptor comes from a human donor in good health. The rearrangement links TRBV5-1 to TRBJ2-5, with TRBD2 identical over 10 bases. The sequenced material came from CD8+ T cells from PBMCs. CDR3 DNA: TGCGCCAGCAGCTGGGTCACTAGCGGGGAAGAGACCCAGTACTTC. Encoded protein: CASSWVTSGEETQYF.